Below, 22 T cell receptor beta chains from the same sample are listed, as sequenced in a study of cytomegalovirus exposure and HLA in healthy donors. Sequencing used immunoSEQ multiplex PCR; TCRdb keeps in-frame clones, though not all of them. The sample consists of fewer than 200,000 clones, roughly 89% of them appearing once. The sample was PBMCs. The receptors come from a woman aged 30 to 39 in good health and CMV-seronegative.

The chain combines TRBV5-1 with TRBJ2-3; TRBD2 agrees at 9 bases. With 4 bases clipped from V and 0 bases from J, the junction kept 3 bases outside the gene matches. Germline loops: CDR1 SGHRS, CDR2 YFSETQ. There are 15 residues in the CDR3. In nucleotides, the CDR3 is TGCGCCAGCAGCACAAGCGGGGGGAGCACAGATACGCAGTATTTT. Translation gives CASSTSGGSTDTQYF.

The table lists this clone with a count of one. The rearrangement uses TRBV14 and TRBJ1-2, with a weak D call TRBD1 (5 bases). Trimming took off 4 bases at V and 0 bases at J, with 15 bases between the two ends. CDR3 size: 16 residues. Germline-derived CDR1 and CDR2 are SGHDN and FVKESK. The CDR3 sequence: CASSRPGGTSNYGYTF. As DNA, the CDR3 is TGTGCCAGCAGCCGACCTGGAGGGACGTCTAACTATGGCTACACCTTC.

The genes are TRBV19 and TRBJ1-1; no clear D. The CDR3 runs to 12 residues. Germline V gene sequence: CDR1 LNHDA, CDR2 SQIVND (reference sequence). V was cut by 2 bases and J by 5 bases, with 6 bases left in between. The CDR3 DNA follows: TGTGCCAGTAGTATATCGAGAACTGAAGCTTTCTTT. The encoded protein is CASSISRTEAFF.

This clone has just a few counts. V is TRBV5-1 and J is TRBJ1-2; TRBD1 matches at 8 bases. This CDR3 region has 15 residues. V lost 3 bases and J lost 6; bases outside the gene matches: 10. Germline V gene sequence: CDR1 SGHRS, CDR2 YFSETQ. The CDR3 DNA is TGCGCCAGCAGCTCAGGGGGCGCCGGTGACCATGGCTACACCTTC. Protein: CASSSGGAGDHGYTF.

The chain links TRBV2 to TRBJ2-5, with a weak D call TRBD1 (5 bases). Trimming removed 4 bases from V and 5 bases from J, with 11 bases in between. The CDR3 contains 13 residues. CDR1 and CDR2 (germline): SNHLY, FYNNEI. The CDR3 region has the DNA TGTGCCAGCAGTGCAGGGATTCGGGAGACCCAGTACTTC. Translating it yields CASSAGIRETQYF.

This clone showed up just once. The chain carries TRBV7-8 and TRBJ2-7, with TRBD2 as a possible D gene (5 bases). There are 13 residues in the CDR3. V lost 5 bases, J lost 5 bases, and 13 bases lay in between. Germline CDR1 and CDR2: SGHVS and FQNEAQ. The CDR3 bases are TGTGCCAGCAGCGATCCGGGAAGGGACGAGCAGTACTTC. Its protein product is CASSDPGRDEQYF.

The chain uses TRBV2 and TRBJ1-1; no reliable D call. Trimming shortened V by 7 bases and J by 2 bases, and 5 bases separated the two germline ends. This CDR3 is built from 11 residues. The germline V gene encodes CDR1 SNHLY and CDR2 FYNNEI. The CDR3 DNA follows: TGTGCCAGCACTAGCAACACTGAAGCTTTCTTT. As protein: CASTSNTEAFF.

The rearrangement links TRBV10-2 to TRBJ1-5; D unclear. Germline lookup yields CDR1 WSHSY and CDR2 SAAADI. The CDR3 is 14 amino acids. Between the trimmed V and J ends, which lost 2 bases and 4 bases, there was a span of 9 bases. Here the CDR3 reads CASSEIGRNQPQHF. The CDR3 DNA reads TGCGCCAGCAGTGAGATCGGCAGGAATCAGCCCCAGCATTTT.

The chain recombines TRBV2 with TRBJ1-1, with no clear D. The CDR3 length is 13 residues. Germline V gene lookup returns CDR1 SNHLY and CDR2 FYNNEI. V was cut by 6 bases and J by 2 bases, with 10 bases left in between. The CDR3 DNA is TGTGCCAGCAGGCTGGAGAGAAACACTGAAGCTTTCTTT. It encodes CASRLERNTEAFF.

This clone showed up just a few times. V is TRBV7-6 and J is TRBJ2-7; D uncertain. The V gene's germline CDR1 is SGHVS and CDR2 FNYEAQ. This CDR3 is 15 amino acids long. Trimming took off 0 bases at V and 2 bases at J, with 11 bases between the two ends. DNA of the CDR3: TGTGCCAGCAGCTTAGCGCCAGGCACCACCTACGAGCAGTACTTC. It codes for CASSLAPGTTYEQYF.

V is TRBV2 and J is TRBJ1-1; D remains unclear. Germline-derived CDR1 and CDR2 are SNHLY and FYNNEI. The V end lost 5 bases, the J end lost 0 bases, and 13 bases lay between the germline ends. This CDR3 spans 15 amino acids. The CDR3 DNA is TGTGCCAGCAGTCCTGACTGGCCCTTGAACACTGAAGCTTTCTTT. Protein: CASSPDWPLNTEAFF. The full variable domain, completed using reference TRBV2 and TRBJ1-1, is EPEVTQTPSHQVTQMGQEVILRCVPISNHLYFYWYRQILGQKVEFLVSFYNNEISEKSEIFDDQFSVERPDGSNFTLKIRSTKLEDSAMYFCASSPDWPLNTEAFFGQGTRLTVV.

Worth noting for this clone: Other nucleotide sequences from this sample produce the same CDR3. The chain links TRBV5-1 to TRBJ2-2, with TRBD2 matching 8 bases. The CDR3 spans 15 residues. V lost 0 bases, J lost 3 bases, and 1 base stayed unmatched. From germline, CDR1 is SGHRS and CDR2 YFSETQ. In DNA, the CDR3 is TGCGCCAGCAGCTTGGCCGGGGGGGACACCGGGGAGCTGTTTTTT. It codes for CASSLAGGDTGELFF. Full variable domain (rest looked up from reference TRBV5-1 and TRBJ2-2): KAGVTQTPRYLIKTRGQQVTLSCSPISGHRSVSWYQQTPGQGLQFLFEYFSETQRNKGNFPGRFSGRQFSNSRSEMNVSTLELGDSALYLCASSLAGGDTGELFFGEGSRLTVL.

This chain uses TRBV10-1 with TRBJ2-2, with TRBD1 as a possible D gene (6 bases). V was clipped by 2 bases and J by 3 bases, with 13 bases between them. The V gene's germline CDR1 is WNHNN and CDR2 SYGVQD (reference sequence). This CDR3 spans 16 amino acids. The CDR3 is CASSEIGQGYTGELFF. The DNA for the CDR3 is TGCGCCAGCAGTGAGATCGGGCAGGGGTACACCGGGGAGCTGTTTTTT.

The chain recombines TRBV9 with TRBJ2-1; maybe TRBD2 (5 bases). The V gene lost 0 bases and the J gene lost 2 bases, with 9 bases spanning the gap. The germline V gene has CDR1 SGDLS and CDR2 YYNGEE. The CDR3 has 15 amino acids. The CDR3 DNA reads TGTGCCAGCAGCGTAGGTAGCGCGCCCTACAATGAGCAGTTCTTC. This sequence encodes CASSVGSAPYNEQFF.

This chain joins TRBV18 and TRBJ1-6; possibly TRBD1 for D (6 bases). Trimming pared 6 bases from V and 0 bases from J, leaving 12 bases between. This CDR3 region has 16 residues. The germline CDR1 and CDR2 sequences are KGHSH and LQKENI. The CDR3 protein is CASSLGQSSYNSPLHF. DNA of the CDR3: TGTGCCAGCTCGCTTGGACAGAGCTCCTATAATTCACCCCTCCACTTT.

This clone was detected once. CDR3 amino acids: CASTGGANYGYTF. Here the CDR3 DNA reads TGTGCCAGCACCGGAGGAGCTAACTATGGCTACACCTTC. The chain uses TRBV6-1 and TRBJ1-2; no definite D call. In germline, CDR1 is MNHNS, CDR2 SASEGT. The CDR3 spans 13 residues. V was shortened by 7 bases and J by 0 bases, with 9 bases between the two germline ends.

This chain connects TRBV9 to TRBJ2-7; D is unclear. Trimming left V 3 bases short and J 3 bases short, with 7 bases between. Germline CDR1 is SGDLS and CDR2 is YYNGEE. This CDR3 is 12 amino acids long. CDR3: CASSGPGYEQYF. The CDR3 coding sequence is TGTGCCAGCAGCGGCCCCGGCTACGAGCAGTACTTC.

This rearrangement joins TRBV5-6 to TRBJ1-4; a possible D gene is TRBD1 (5 bases). V was cut by 0 bases and J by 3 bases, with 12 bases left in between. The CDR3 sequence is 16 residues long. Looked up from germline, CDR1 is SGHDT and CDR2 is YYEEEE. The CDR3 loop reads CASSLGARASNEKLFF. CDR3 nucleotides: TGTGCCAGCAGCTTGGGAGCCAGGGCCTCTAATGAAAAACTGTTTTTT. The variable domain in full, completed from reference TRBV5-6 and TRBJ1-4, reads DAGVTQSPTHLIKTRGQQVTLRCSPKSGHDTVSWYQQALGQGPQFIFQYYEEEERQRGNFPDRFSGHQFPNYSSELNVNALLLGDSALYLCASSLGARASNEKLFFGSGTQLSVL.

V usage is TRBV27 and J usage is TRBJ2-3; D may be TRBD2 (6 bases). This CDR3 has 15 amino acids. Germline V gene data show CDR1 as MNHEY and CDR2 as SMNVEV (reference sequence). The V and J ends lost 6 bases and 0 bases respectively, with 13 bases between them. The CDR3 sequence: CASSSMGGSTDTQYF. DNA of the CDR3: TGTGCCAGCAGCTCGATGGGGGGTAGCACAGATACGCAGTATTTT.

The chain recombines TRBV7-8 with TRBJ2-5; 8 bases agree with TRBD1. The CDR3 extends over 16 amino acids. Germline CDR1 reads SGHVS; CDR2 reads FQNEAQ. The junction had 6 bases not matched to a gene; V was cut back by 1 base and J by 2 bases. Here the CDR3 reads CASSLDDRGEQETQYF. CDR3 DNA: TGTGCCAGCAGCTTAGACGACAGGGGAGAGCAAGAGACCCAGTACTTC. The variable domain in full, with the rest retrieved from reference TRBV7-8 and TRBJ2-5, is GAGVSQSPRYKVAKRGQDVALRCDPISGHVSLFWYQQALGQGPEFLTYFQNEAQLDKSGLPSDRFFAERPEGSVSTLKIQRTQQEDSAVYLCASSLDDRGEQETQYFGPGTRLLVL.

V usage is TRBV6-1 and J usage is TRBJ2-1; 10 positions match TRBD2. V trimming: 6 bases; J trimming: 5 bases; junction bases outside the gene matches: 7. CDR3 size: 15 residues. Per the germline V gene, CDR1 is MNHNS and CDR2 is SASEGT. DNA for the CDR3: TGTGCCAGCAGCTCGGGACTAGCGATTGACAATGAGCAGTTCTTC. It translates to CASSSGLAIDNEQFF.

This clone has only a few counts. CDR3 DNA: TGTGCCAGCAGTCCTCGCGGGGTCTTCTCTGGAAACACCATATATTTT. Translation gives CASSPRGVFSGNTIYF. The chain has TRBV6-7 and TRBJ1-3, with unresolved D. TRBV6-7 is filed as an ORF, its function uncertain. The ends were cut back, 5 bases at V and 0 bases at J, with 14 bases in the middle. The CDR3 covers 16 residues.